The 28 T cell receptor beta chains given below trace back to one sample, sequenced in a study of T and B cells in COVID-19 patients. From blood, about 230-500 ng of genomic DNA served as TRB template. BIOMED2 TRB-A/B primer pools were used in multiplex TRB PCR. A single record per CDR3 protein comes from TCRdb applying MiXCR to the multiplex PCR reads. This repertoire shows approximately 3,000 distinct CDR3 sequences, roughly 23% found once; its top ten account for roughly 17%. The sequenced material came from blood. Receptor source: a human donor with active COVID-19.

This clonotype is medium-sized within its sample. The chain uses TRBV6-6 and TRBJ2-1; 10 positions match TRBD2. The CDR3 totals 18 residues. CDR1 and CDR2 (germline): MNHNY, SVGAGI (reference sequence). V trimming: 7 bases; J trimming: 3 bases; junction bases outside the gene matches: 15. The CDR3 region is CASTALAGVLGGYNEQFF. CDR3 sequence (DNA): TGTGCCAGCACTGCTCTAGCGGGAGTTCTAGGGGGCTACAATGAGCAGTTCTTC.

Note on this clonotype: This clone may be a read error of a much larger clone one base away. The V call is TRBV12-3 or TRBV12-4, the J call TRBJ2-1; D remains ambiguous. V lost 8 bases to trimming and J lost 1 base, with 18 bases between them. The CDR3 spans 16 residues. CDR3 in DNA: TGTGCCAGCGATTATACTCGGGCGACTTCCTACAATGAGCAGTTCTTC. Amino acid sequence: CASDYTRATSYNEQFF.

By sample share, this clonotype is medium-sized (0.01 to 0.1%). The chain couples TRBV5-1 to TRBJ2-2; TRBD1 agrees at 7 bases. V lost 0 bases, J lost 8 bases, and 10 bases stayed unmatched. CDR3 length equals 16 residues. Germline lookup yields CDR1 SGHRS and CDR2 YFSETQ. Here the CDR3 reads CASSLGQGDGVGELFF. CDR3 in DNA: TGCGCCAGCAGCTTGGGGCAGGGGGACGGCGTGGGGGAGCTGTTTTTT.

This clonotype was picked up a small number of times. The chain combines TRBV5-4 with TRBJ2-1; D not resolved. Trimming left V 2 bases short and J 9 bases short, with 6 bases between. The CDR3 is made up of 11 amino acids. CDR1 and CDR2 from the germline V gene are SGHNT and YYREEE (reference sequence). The CDR3 loop reads CASSFRVEQFF. The CDR3, as DNA: TGTGCCAGCAGCTTTAGGGTTGAGCAGTTCTTC. Based on the CDR3 plus reference TRBV5-4 and TRBJ2-1, the full variable domain is ETGVTQSPTHLIKTRGQQVTLRCSSQSGHNTVSWYQQALGQGPQFIFQYYREEENGRGNFPPRFSGLQFPNYSSELNVNALELDDSALYLCASSFRVEQFFGPGTRLTVL.

CDR3 sequence: CASSIWASGRGGEQFF. CDR3 nucleotides: TGTGCCAGTAGTATTTGGGCTAGCGGGAGAGGAGGGGAGCAGTTCTTC. V and J are TRBV19 and TRBJ2-1; the match to TRBD2 covers 10 bases. The CDR3 extends over 16 amino acids. Germline V gives CDR1 LNHDA, CDR2 SQIVND (reference sequence). Germline trimming cut 3 bases from V and 10 bases from J; bases unmatched to any gene: 12.

In its sample, this clonotype is medium-sized. The rearrangement joins TRBV6-2 or TRBV6-3 to TRBJ2-7; no clear D. Germline CDR1 reads MNHEY; CDR2 reads SVGEGT. This CDR3 region has 11 residues. The ends were cut back, 2 bases at V and 6 bases at J, with 5 bases in the middle. This chain's CDR3 is CASSYDGEQYF. The CDR3 nucleotides read TGTGCCAGCAGTTACGATGGCGAGCAGTACTTC.

By frequency in the sample, this clonotype is medium-sized (0.01 to 0.1%). V is TRBV29-1 and J is TRBJ1-3, with D hard to call. Trimming left V 1 base short and J 2 bases short, with 15 bases between. The CDR3 is 16 residues long. Germline V lookup: CDR1 SQVTM, CDR2 ANQGSEA. The CDR3 sequence is CSVEARARQTGNTIYF. The CDR3 coding sequence is TGCAGCGTTGAAGCCCGGGCTAGACAAACTGGAAACACCATATATTTT.

Within the sample, this clonotype is medium-sized. The V and J genes are TRBV27 and TRBJ2-1; D may be TRBD1 (5 bases). V was clipped by 6 bases and J by 7 bases, with 16 bases between them. The CDR3 is 14 amino acids. Germline V CDR1 and CDR2: MNHEY, SMNVEV (reference sequence). The CDR3 nucleotides are TGTGCCAGCAGGCGGACATCATCGTGGAATGAGCAGTTCTTC. Translated, it gives CASRRTSSWNEQFF.

The chain has TRBV7-9 and TRBJ2-2; D not certain. The CDR3 runs 11 residues. Germline CDR1 SEHNR, CDR2 FQNEAQ (reference sequence). Trimming cost V 5 bases and J 5 bases, with 3 bases left between them. The CDR3 loop reads CASSRTGELFF. Here the CDR3 DNA reads TGTGCCAGCAGCCGTACCGGGGAGCTGTTTTTT.

Comments on this clonotype: A much larger clone lies a single base off, so this may be a read error. The chain uses TRBV6-2 or TRBV6-3 and TRBJ2-7; the D gene is possibly TRBD1 (6 bases). The CDR3 length is 15 residues. Per germline, CDR1 MNHEY and CDR2 SVGEGT. This CDR3 reads CAGRLSGTRSSEQYF. In DNA form, the CDR3 reads TGTGCCGGCCGGTTGTCCGGGACACGCTCCTCCGAGCAGTACTTC.

This clonotype is classed as medium-sized. The gene calls are TRBV6-5 and TRBJ2-3, with TRBD2 identical over 7 bases. Germline CDR1 and CDR2: MNHEY and SVGAGI. V shed 8 bases and J 2 bases; nucleotides not matched to a gene: 13. The CDR3 runs to 16 residues. The chain's CDR3 is CASRKGTTGITDTQYF. In nucleotides, the CDR3 is TGTGCCAGCCGGAAGGGGACTACAGGAATCACAGATACGCAGTATTTT.

This rearrangement joins TRBV18 to TRBJ2-7; 7 bases fit TRBD2. V dropped 3 bases and J dropped 6; count of bases not matched to a gene: 8. The CDR3 sequence is 14 residues long. Germline V lookup: CDR1 KGHSH, CDR2 LQKENI. CDR3 sequence: CASSPRGGVGEQYF. CDR3 bases: TGTGCCAGCTCACCGCGTGGGGGGGTCGGCGAGCAGTACTTC.

The V and J genes are TRBV2 and TRBJ2-7; TRBD1 is a possible D gene (5 bases). The germline gives CDR1 SNHLY, CDR2 FYNNEI. Between the trimmed V and J ends, which lost 8 bases and 4 bases, there was a span of 12 bases. The CDR3 runs to 12 residues. CDR3 sequence: CASGKGVYEQYF. The CDR3 DNA reads TGTGCCAGCGGGAAAGGGGTATACGAGCAGTACTTC.

This clonotype was detected only a few times. The gene calls are TRBV7-2 and TRBJ1-2, with 10 nucleotides matching TRBD1. This CDR3 has 16 amino acids. The V and J ends lost 4 bases and 8 bases, in that order; junction bases with no gene match: 13. Germline V gene lookup returns CDR1 SGHTA and CDR2 FQGNSA. The DNA of the CDR3 is TGTGCCAGCAGCTCCCAAAGGGACAGGGGAAGGGAAGGCTACACCTTC. Protein: CASSSQRDRGREGYTF.

By share, this clonotype counts as medium-sized (0.01 to 0.1%). The V call is TRBV7-9, the J call TRBJ2-3, with D perhaps given as TRBD1 or TRBD2 (5 bases each). Germline CDR1 is SEHNR and CDR2 is FQNEAQ (reference sequence). Trimming removed 7 bases from V and 4 bases from J, with 15 bases in between. CDR3 length: 14 residues. The CDR3 nucleotides read TGTGCCAGCACATCGGGGAGCAGGGCAGATACGCAGTATTTT. This sequence encodes CASTSGSRADTQYF.

The chain couples TRBV4-1 to TRBJ1-3; TRBD1 might be the D (5 bases). Per the germline V gene, CDR1 is MGHRA and CDR2 is YSYEKL. Trimming stripped 0 bases from V and 2 bases from J, with 20 bases between. The CDR3 consists of 19 residues. This CDR3 reads CASSQDPPRGGVAGNTIYF. For the CDR3, the DNA is TGCGCCAGCAGCCAAGATCCCCCTCGAGGAGGGGTGGCTGGAAACACCATATATTTT.

In this sample, this clonotype is medium-sized (0.01 to 0.1%). The rearrangement joins TRBV5-6 to TRBJ1-1, with D hard to call. The CDR3 runs to 14 residues. Germline V CDR1 and CDR2: SGHDT, YYEEEE. Trimming stripped 4 bases from V and 2 bases from J, with 12 bases between. In nucleotides, the CDR3 is TGTGCCAGCAGCACTACAGCGCTAAACACTGAAGCTTTCTTT. Protein: CASSTTALNTEAFF.

This clonotype is categorized as large. This sequence joins TRBV29-1 and TRBJ1-2; D gene unclear. The CDR3 contains 10 residues. Germline-derived CDR1 and CDR2 are SQVTM and ANQGSEA. Trimming pared 2 bases from V and 7 bases from J, leaving 5 bases between. CDR3 region: CSVESFGYTF. CDR3 DNA: TGCAGCGTTGAATCGTTTGGCTACACCTTC.

By share of the sample, this clonotype is large. The rearrangement joins TRBV19 to TRBJ2-7, with unresolved D. The CDR3 covers 14 residues. V shed 3 bases and J shed 0 bases, with 9 bases lying between them. Germline-derived CDR1 and CDR2 are LNHDA and SQIVND (reference sequence). CDR3: CASSMTRSSYEQYF. The CDR3 nucleotides read TGTGCCAGTAGTATGACCAGGAGCTCCTACGAGCAGTACTTC. Drawing the rest from reference TRBV19 and TRBJ2-7, the complete variable domain is DGGITQSPKYLFRKEGQNVTLSCEQNLNHDAMYWYRQDPGQGLRLIYYSQIVNDFQKGDIAEGYSVSREKKESFPLTVTSAQKNPTAFYLCASSMTRSSYEQYFGPGTRLTVT.

This chain connects TRBV5-4 to TRBJ2-1; D not certain. Trimming cost V 4 bases and J 3 bases, with 5 bases left between them. The CDR3 is 12 amino acids. Germline V gives CDR1 SGHNT, CDR2 YYREEE (reference sequence). Written as DNA, the CDR3 is TGTGCCAGCAGCAATTACTACAATGAGCAGTTCTTC. The encoded protein is CASSNYYNEQFF.

The CDR3 sequence is CASNRVDSPLHF. The CDR3, as DNA: TGTGCCAGCAACCGGGTCGATTCACCCCTCCACTTT. V gene TRBV2 combines with J gene TRBJ1-6; D unresolved. The germline CDR1 and CDR2 sequences are SNHLY and FYNNEI. V dropped 7 bases and J dropped 8 bases, with 9 bases sitting between them. CDR3 length equals 12 residues.

Judged by abundance, this clonotype is medium-sized. The V and J genes are TRBV30 and TRBJ2-5, with 10 bases identical to TRBD1. Germline V lookup: CDR1 GTSNPN, CDR2 SVGIG (reference sequence). V lost 0 bases to trimming and J lost 5 bases; unmatched junction nucleotides: 3. The CDR3 runs 14 residues. The DNA of the CDR3 is TGTGCCTGGAGTGTACTGGACAGGGGGGAGACCCAGTACTTC. This sequence encodes CAWSVLDRGETQYF.

This clonotype was seen a few times. The chain joins TRBV6-5 to TRBJ1-1, with D possibly being TRBD1 (5 bases). V was shortened by 5 bases and J by 3 bases, with 16 bases between the two germline ends. The CDR3 contains 15 residues. In germline, CDR1 is MNHEY, CDR2 SVGAGI. The chain's CDR3 is CASSTGLQGYTEAFF. The CDR3, as DNA: TGTGCCAGCAGTACGGGACTCCAAGGTTACACTGAAGCTTTCTTT.

V is TRBV5-1 and J is TRBJ1-2, with 10 bases lining up with TRBD1. V shed 0 bases, J shed 2 bases, and the junction held 7 bases outside the gene matches. The germline V gene has CDR1 SGHRS and CDR2 YFSETQ. The CDR3 contains 17 residues. CDR3 protein: CASSLVRDRGRNYGYTF. CDR3 nucleotides: TGCGCCAGCAGCTTGGTGAGGGACAGGGGAAGGAACTATGGCTACACCTTC.

This clonotype was detected a few times. CDR3 region: CASSLQVQQETQYF. Here the CDR3 DNA reads TGCGCCAGCAGCCTACAGGTTCAACAAGAGACCCAGTACTTC. V usage is TRBV5-1 and J usage is TRBJ2-5; TRBD1 might be the D (5 bases). Germline V gene data show CDR1 as SGHRS and CDR2 as YFSETQ. V gave up 4 bases and J gave up 2 bases, with 12 bases separating them. This CDR3 comprises 14 residues.

This chain joins TRBV21-1 and TRBJ2-5; TRBD2, the table's D call, lacks a check against the DNA. TRBV21-1 is termed a pseudogene. CDR3 size: 13 residues. This CDR3 reads CASSKVRAKTQYF. Written as DNA, the CDR3 is TGTGCCAGCAGCAAAGTAAGGGCTAAGACCCAGTACTTC.

This clonotype is categorized as medium-sized. V gene TRBV19 combines with J gene TRBJ1-2, with a weak D call TRBD1 (6 bases). CDR3 size: 17 residues. V was clipped by 3 bases and J by 8 bases, with 25 bases between them. CDR1 is LNHDA, CDR2 SQIVND, per germline (reference sequence). The CDR3 here is CASSIGQGSGTLYGYTF. CDR3 nucleotides: TGTGCCAGTAGTATTGGGCAGGGGTCCGGGACCCTCTACGGCTACACCTTC.

This clonotype is termed medium-sized (0.01 to 0.1%). The chain carries TRBV5-4 and TRBJ2-4; D is uncertain. This CDR3 spans 14 amino acids. The V end lost 2 bases, the J end lost 1 base, and 7 bases lay between the germline ends. The germline V gene encodes CDR1 SGHNT and CDR2 YYREEE (reference sequence). The CDR3 DNA follows: TGTGCCAGCAGCTTTGACACCGCCAAAAACATTCAGTACTTC. It specifies CASSFDTAKNIQYF.